The rows below give T cell receptor beta chains drawn from one sample of a study of blood T cell repertoires in COVID-19. Profiling relied on immunoSEQ multiplex PCR, and the TCRdb table lists in-frame clones only, not all of them. Altogether more than 95,000 clones are present, about 83% being singletons, with the ten largest covering over 9.5%. The specimen sequenced was peripheral blood. The receptor source for this set is a man aged 60 to 75 with acute or convalescent COVID-19. Each CDR3 is given with its conserved first and last residue.

CDR3 length: 14
V gene: TRBV10-3
CDR3 protein: CAISPGTSSEKLFF

CDR3 length: 14
V gene: TRBV28
CDR3 protein: CASRRPSGHYEQYF

CDR3 length: 16
V gene: TRBV5-1
CDR3 protein: CASRQGLAGDSDTQYF

CDR3 length: 12
V gene: TRBV30
CDR3 protein: CAWTSGTYEQYF

CDR3 length: 14
V gene: TRBV5-4
CDR3 protein: CASSLASGRKTQYF

CDR3 length: 16
V gene: TRBV9
CDR3 protein: CASSVDRLAGWNEQFF

CDR3 length: 16
V gene: TRBV19
CDR3 protein: CASSPRDRGSDQPQHF

CDR3 length: 12
V gene: TRBV11-2
CDR3 protein: CASSLGGTGPYF

CDR3 length: 12
V gene: TRBV28
CDR3 protein: CASRQINQPQHF

CDR3 length: 14
V gene: TRBV10-1
CDR3 protein: CASRLAGGLDTQYF

CDR3 length: 15
V gene: TRBV2
CDR3 protein: CASRTLTSRTDTQYF

CDR3 length: 13
V gene: TRBV29-1
CDR3 protein: CSVLDTFGQPQHF

CDR3 length: 17
V gene: TRBV5-8
CDR3 protein: CASSRGTAASSGNTIYF

CDR3 length: 15
V gene: TRBV18
CDR3 protein: CASSVDRGGYNEQFF

CDR3 length: 15
V gene: TRBV3-1/TRBV3-2
CDR3 protein: CASSRTTGLNQPQHF

CDR3 length: 13
V gene: TRBV10-3
CDR3 protein: CATIGGANYGYTF

CDR3 length: 16
V gene: TRBV5-1
CDR3 protein: CASSHNGGSSGNTIYF

CDR3 length: 14
V gene: TRBV27
CDR3 protein: CASSFERAYNEQFF

CDR3 length: 13
V gene: TRBV12-3/TRBV12-4
CDR3 protein: CASSLLVDSPLHF

CDR3 length: 14
V gene: TRBV28
CDR3 protein: CASSSGTGGTEAFF

CDR3 length: 11
V gene: TRBV30
CDR3 protein: CAWSANSPLHF

CDR3 length: 15
V gene: TRBV27
CDR3 protein: CASSFRDRGRYGYTF

CDR3 length: 15
V gene: TRBV27
CDR3 protein: CASSPNLAGVNEQFF

CDR3 length: 13
V gene: TRBV15
CDR3 protein: CATSRDSDRGYTF

CDR3 length: 16
V gene: TRBV19
CDR3 protein: CASSRQGTTNTGELFF

CDR3 length: 15
V gene: TRBV6-5
CDR3 protein: CASSPKKTGYNEQFF

CDR3 length: 16
V gene: TRBV30
CDR3 protein: CAWSGTGGSMNTEAFF

CDR3 length: 15
V gene: TRBV5-1
CDR3 protein: CASSLLGGDNQPQHF

CDR3 length: 15
V gene: TRBV28
CDR3 protein: CASRPGQGADQPQHF

CDR3 length: 15
V gene: TRBV30
CDR3 protein: CAWSETGIPVRPQHF

CDR3 length: 14
V gene: TRBV29-1
CDR3 protein: CSGRTSGSYNEQFF

CDR3 length: 15
V gene: TRBV28
CDR3 protein: CASRREGAATDTQYF

CDR3 length: 15
V gene: TRBV19
CDR3 protein: CASSIDLGQSYEQYF

CDR3 length: 14
V gene: TRBV28
CDR3 protein: CASSQTSTTDTQYF

CDR3 length: 14
V gene: TRBV28
CDR3 protein: CASSLGGRMTTQYF

CDR3 length: 13
V gene: TRBV27
CDR3 protein: CASSFGVWSPLHF

CDR3 length: 13
V gene: TRBV12-3/TRBV12-4
CDR3 protein: CASSLAGGNEQFF

CDR3 length: 16
V gene: TRBV2
CDR3 protein: CASRLGLAGGSGEQFF

CDR3 length: 11
V gene: TRBV29-1
CDR3 protein: CSARGEALQFF

CDR3 length: 13
V gene: TRBV3-1/TRBV3-2
CDR3 protein: CASRGDRGNEQFF

CDR3 length: 16
V gene: TRBV10-3
CDR3 protein: CAISRQGIGTNEKLFF

CDR3 length: 13
V gene: TRBV2
CDR3 protein: CAGQGVTSDEQFF

CDR3 length: 12
V gene: TRBV12-3/TRBV12-4
CDR3 protein: CASSFAGDTQYF

CDR3 length: 14
V gene: TRBV5-1
CDR3 protein: CASSFGQAATEAFF

CDR3 length: 14
V gene: TRBV29-1
CDR3 protein: CSGPGVPQNYGYTF

CDR3 length: 12
V gene: TRBV28
CDR3 protein: CASSSGVYGYTF

CDR3 length: 15
V gene: TRBV28
CDR3 protein: CASSFLGRENTEAFF

CDR3 length: 12
V gene: TRBV29-1
CDR3 protein: CSVTDRENTIYF